This T cell receptor (beta chain) was documented in a study of T cells in Graves' hyperthyroidism and ophthalmopathy. Study-wide background: Sampling of peripheral blood happened at initial diagnosis, prior to any treatment.

V was clipped by 5 bases and J by 1 base; unmatched bases: 3. This CDR3 comprises 15 residues. Per germline, CDR1 SGHTA and CDR2 FQGNSA. Those patients with uncontrolled infection, other autoimmune disease, pregnancy or lactation were excluded. From RNA transcripts, TCR beta CDR3 regions were amplified. TCR CDR3 underwent first-round RT-PCR with the HTBI primer set. A single record per CDR3 protein comes from TCRdb applying MiXCR to the multiplex PCR reads. The repertoire holds some 500,000 distinct CDR3 sequences, with roughly a quarter as singletons. This clonotype was detected many times. No antigen is known for it. Study-wide results and caveats: The blood repertoire included most of the expanded thyroid clonotypes above 0.001.

The chain uses TRBV7-2 and TRBJ1-5, with TRBD1 identical over 9 bases. Sequencing was performed on blood. The origin of this receptor is a woman in her twenties or thirties with Graves' ophthalmopathy. DNA for the CDR3: TGTGCCAGCAGCCTGGGACAGGGAAGCAATCAGCCCCAGCATTTT. It codes for CASSLGQGSNQPQHF.